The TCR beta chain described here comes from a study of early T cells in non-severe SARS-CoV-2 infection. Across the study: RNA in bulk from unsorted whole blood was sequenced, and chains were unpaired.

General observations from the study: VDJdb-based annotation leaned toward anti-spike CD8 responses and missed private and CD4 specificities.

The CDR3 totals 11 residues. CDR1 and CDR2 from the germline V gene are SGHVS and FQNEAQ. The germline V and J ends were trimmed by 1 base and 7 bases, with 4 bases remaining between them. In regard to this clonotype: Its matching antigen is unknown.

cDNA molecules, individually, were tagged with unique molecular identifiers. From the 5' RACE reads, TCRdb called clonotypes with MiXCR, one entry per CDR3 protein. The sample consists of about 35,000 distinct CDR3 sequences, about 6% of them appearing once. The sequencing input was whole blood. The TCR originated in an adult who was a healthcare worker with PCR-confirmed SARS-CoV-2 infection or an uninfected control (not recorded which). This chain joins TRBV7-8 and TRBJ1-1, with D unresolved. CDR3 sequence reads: CASSLEFEAFF. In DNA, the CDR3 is TGTGCCAGCAGCTTAGAATTTGAAGCTTTCTTT.